Below are 30 T cell receptor beta chains sequenced from a single sample in a study of T-cell memory formation after mild COVID-19. TCRdb processed the 5' RACE reads anew with MiXCR; each CDR3 protein has one entry. Altogether roughly 510,000 distinct CDR3 sequences are present, roughly 17% being singletons, with the ten largest covering about 8.1%. The specimen was PBMCs or a T cell subset sorted from them (not recorded which). Receptor source: an adult woman who had mild COVID-19 (a few samples of this study predate the infection). Cell type and time point are not known.

In its sample, this clonotype was seen a few times. The chain is built from TRBV2 and TRBJ2-3; a weak D match, TRBD2 (6 bases). Germline lookup yields CDR1 SNHLY and CDR2 FYNNEI. V was trimmed by 7 bases and J by 1 base, leaving 15 bases between them. The CDR3 consists of 15 residues. CDR3 bases: TGTGCCAGCAACCGGGGGAACCGCGGCACAGATACGCAGTATTTT. Its translation is CASNRGNRGTDTQYF.

The chain uses TRBV30 and TRBJ2-7; D is uncertain. Germline CDR1 reads GTSNPN; CDR2 reads SVGIG (reference sequence). The CDR3 runs to 12 residues. V was pared by 0 bases and J by 3 bases, with 6 bases between. This CDR3 is CAWSVNNYEQYF. As DNA, the CDR3 is TGTGCCTGGAGTGTAAACAACTACGAGCAGTACTTC.

The CDR3 region has the DNA TGTGCCAGCATCGTTCGGCGGGGAATATACACTGAAGCTTTCTTT. It translates to CASIVRRGIYTEAFF. The chain carries TRBV6-5 and TRBJ1-1; no firm D call. CDR1 is MNHEY and CDR2 is SVGAGI in the germline V gene. The CDR3 totals 15 residues. V shed 7 bases and J shed 3 bases, with 18 bases lying between them.

This clonotype was recorded a few times. The rearrangement uses TRBV5-1 and TRBJ1-2; 7 nucleotides line up with TRBD1. CDR3 length equals 16 residues. Germline V lookup: CDR1 SGHRS, CDR2 YFSETQ. V lost 2 bases, J lost 4 bases, and 11 bases stayed unmatched. In DNA form, the CDR3 reads TGCGCCAGCAGCTTAGGACAGGACGGCCTGGGCTATGGCTACACCTTC. Its protein is CASSLGQDGLGYGYTF.

V and J are TRBV7-9 and TRBJ2-3; D may be TRBD2 (7 bases). The CDR3 is made up of 15 amino acids. From germline, CDR1 is SEHNR and CDR2 FQNEAQ (reference sequence). Trimming took off 7 bases at V and 2 bases at J, with 16 bases between the two ends. CDR3 coding DNA: TGTGCCAGCATCCTTCTAGGGGGGGACACAGATACGCAGTATTTT. Its protein is CASILLGGDTDTQYF.

In this sample, this clonotype turned up many times. The chain joins TRBV7-3 to TRBJ2-5; TRBD2 matches 8 bases. The CDR3 runs 17 residues. The germline V gene encodes CDR1 SGHTA and CDR2 FQGTGA. The V and J ends lost 1 base and 0 bases, in that order; junction bases with no gene match: 7. The CDR3 spells CASSLRGAGGYQETQYF. The CDR3 DNA reads TGTGCCAGCAGCTTAAGAGGGGCGGGAGGTTACCAAGAGACCCAGTACTTC. Complete variable domain (other parts from reference TRBV7-3 and TRBJ2-5): GAGVSQTPSNKVTEKGKYVELRCDPISGHTALYWYRQSLGQGPEFLIYFQGTGAADDSGLPNDRFFAVRPEGSVSTLKIQRTERGDSAVYLCASSLRGAGGYQETQYFGPGTRLLVL.

The sample holds a few counts of this clonotype. This chain links TRBV12-3 or TRBV12-4 with TRBJ2-1, with D possibly matching TRBD2 (6 bases). The CDR3 is 13 residues long. The ends were cut back, 2 bases at V and 7 bases at J, with 9 bases in the middle. The CDR3 DNA reads as TGTGCCAGCAGTTTACCTAGCGTAAATGAGCAGTTCTTC. It encodes CASSLPSVNEQFF.

This clonotype was seen many times. The chain joins TRBV4-2 to TRBJ2-1; tentatively, D is TRBD1 or TRBD2 (6 bases each). CDR3 size: 14 residues. Germline CDR1 LGHNA, CDR2 YNFKEQ. V was shortened by 3 bases and J by 6 bases, with 12 bases between the two germline ends. CDR3 residues: CASSQRGTSNEQFF. The CDR3 coding sequence is TGTGCCAGCAGCCAGAGGGGGACTTCCAATGAGCAGTTCTTC.

This clonotype was detected ten times or more. The chain carries TRBV7-8 and TRBJ1-4; TRBD1 matches 9 bases. The CDR3 runs to 15 residues. CDR1 and CDR2 from the germline V gene are SGHVS and FQNEAQ. Unmatched junction bases numbered 5, after V lost 5 bases and J lost 4 bases. The CDR3 sequence: CASSRGGQGNEKLFF. In nucleotides, the CDR3 is TGTGCCAGCAGCCGCGGGGGACAGGGTAATGAAAAACTGTTTTTT.

The chain carries TRBV6-2 or TRBV6-3 and TRBJ1-6; possible D gene TRBD1, 6 bases. Per the germline V gene, CDR1 is MNHEY and CDR2 is SVGEGT. V lost 7 bases and J 7 bases, leaving 14 bases between the germline ends. The CDR3 is 14 residues long. The CDR3 DNA is TGTGCCAGCAAATATACAGGGTTCAATTCACCCCTCCACTTT. It encodes CASKYTGFNSPLHF.

This clonotype has a handful of counts. The gene calls are TRBV6-1 and TRBJ2-7; D tentatively fits TRBD1 or TRBD2 (6 bases each). The germline V gene has CDR1 MNHNS and CDR2 SASEGT. This CDR3 comprises 17 residues. The V and J ends lost 4 bases and 7 bases respectively, with 26 bases between them. CDR3 loop: CASSGTYTQGRNTEQYF. CDR3 coding DNA: TGTGCCAGCAGTGGAACCTACACCCAGGGGAGGAATACGGAGCAGTACTTC.

The chain employs TRBV14 and TRBJ2-3; D tentatively reads TRBD1 or TRBD2 (6 bases each). This CDR3 contains 14 residues. The V end was cut by 5 bases, the J end by 2 bases, with 11 bases between. Germline V lookup: CDR1 SGHDN, CDR2 FVKESK. CDR3 in DNA: TGTGCCAGCAGCAGGGGGGCGACCACAGATACGCAGTATTTT. Translating gives CASSRGATTDTQYF.

In this sample, this clonotype turned up a few times. V gene TRBV27 combines with J gene TRBJ2-1, with 13 bases aligning to TRBD2. V shed 5 bases, J shed 9 bases, and the junction held 13 bases outside the gene matches. The CDR3 consists of 17 residues. Per germline, CDR1 MNHEY and CDR2 SMNVEV (reference sequence). The CDR3 protein is CASSPGLAGIGAGEQFF. The DNA of the CDR3 is TGTGCCAGCAGTCCGGGACTAGCGGGGATAGGTGCGGGTGAGCAGTTCTTC.

This clonotype was seen a handful of times. This rearrangement joins TRBV15 to TRBJ1-5; 9 bases are a match to TRBD1. Germline lookup yields CDR1 LNHNV and CDR2 YYDKDF (reference sequence). Unmatched junction bases numbered 14, after V lost 3 bases and J lost 2 bases. This CDR3 has 19 amino acids. Written as DNA, the CDR3 is TGTGCCACCAGCAGTCCTGCATGGGACAGGGCCTGGGGCAATCAGCCCCAGCATTTT. This encodes CATSSPAWDRAWGNQPQHF.

The V call is TRBV12-5, the J call TRBJ2-1; D remains ambiguous. Trimming left V 4 bases short and J 7 bases short, with 5 bases between. The V gene's germline CDR1 is LGHNT and CDR2 FRNRAP. The CDR3 has 11 residues. This chain's CDR3 is CASGSPNEQFF. The CDR3 coding sequence is TGTGCTAGTGGTTCTCCAAATGAGCAGTTCTTC.

V is TRBV7-2 and J is TRBJ2-7, with TRBD1 matching over 7 bases. There are 15 residues in the CDR3. CDR1 and CDR2 (germline): SGHTA, FQGNSA. J was trimmed by 9 bases and V by 0 bases; bases with no gene match: 11. CDR3 sequence: CASSLAPDRVSMQYF. The CDR3 nucleotides read TGTGCCAGCAGCTTAGCCCCAGACAGGGTATCAATGCAGTACTTC.

The sample holds a few counts of this clonotype. The CDR3 nucleotides are TGCAGTGCTAGACAGGGATTGAACACTGAAGCTTTCTTT. Amino acid sequence: CSARQGLNTEAFF. The V and J genes are TRBV20-1 and TRBJ1-1; D is perhaps TRBD1 (5 bases). V gave up 2 bases and J gave up 0 bases, with 7 bases separating them. The CDR3 runs to 13 residues. The germline gives CDR1 DFQATT, CDR2 SNEGSKA (reference sequence).

The sample holds a few counts of this clonotype. The chain has TRBV7-8 and TRBJ2-2; TRBD1 is a possible D gene (6 bases). The CDR3 extends over 15 amino acids. Germline values: CDR1 SGHVS, CDR2 FQNEAQ. The V end lost 5 bases, the J end lost 0 bases, and 10 bases lay between the germline ends. The DNA of the CDR3 is TGTGCCAGCAGCCAGACAGGTCCGAACACCGGGGAGCTGTTTTTT. Translated: CASSQTGPNTGELFF.

J is TRBJ1-1 and V is TRBV6-5, with D perhaps matching TRBD1 (6 bases). This CDR3 comprises 14 residues. Trimming took off 6 bases at V and 4 bases at J, with 15 bases between the two ends. CDR1 and CDR2 (germline): MNHEY, SVGAGI. The CDR3 sequence: CASRSQGLGTEAFF. The CDR3 DNA sequence: TGTGCCAGCAGGTCACAGGGCTTGGGCACTGAAGCTTTCTTT.

This clonotype was detected a few times. The chain joins TRBV9 to TRBJ2-7; possibly TRBD1 for D (6 bases). Per the germline V gene, CDR1 is SGDLS and CDR2 is YYNGEE. The CDR3 runs 13 residues. V was cut by 0 bases and J by 9 bases, with 13 bases left in between. The CDR3 spells CASSVDRTAAQYF. DNA of the CDR3: TGTGCCAGCAGCGTAGATCGGACAGCCGCGCAGTACTTC. Full variable domain (remainder filled in from reference TRBV9 and TRBJ2-7): DSGVTQTPKHLITATGQRVTLRCSPRSGDLSVYWYQQSLDQGLQFLIQYYNGEERAKGNILERFSAQQFPDLHSELNLSSLELGDSALYFCASSVDRTAAQYFGPGTRLTVT.

The rearrangement links TRBV6-5 to TRBJ2-1; no clear D gene. V dropped 0 bases and J dropped 7 bases, with 19 bases sitting between them. CDR3 size: 17 residues. CDR1 and CDR2 (germline): MNHEY, SVGAGI. CDR3 coding DNA: TGTGCCAGCAGTTACTCGGTCGTGACACCCAACATGAATGAGCAGTTCTTC. Translating gives CASSYSVVTPNMNEQFF.

This rearrangement joins TRBV9 to TRBJ1-2; D may be TRBD1 (5 bases). CDR3 length equals 16 residues. Germline CDR1 reads SGDLS; CDR2 reads YYNGEE. V was pared by 4 bases and J by 2 bases, with 18 bases between. CDR3 DNA: TGTGCCAGCAGCCAACGGGACTCAATACTGAACTATGGCTACACCTTC. It encodes CASSQRDSILNYGYTF.

This clonotype was observed a handful of times. This rearrangement joins TRBV5-1 to TRBJ2-1; TRBD1 agrees at 7 bases. CDR3 size: 17 residues. V gave up 0 bases and J gave up 6 bases; unmatched junction bases: 12. The germline gives CDR1 SGHRS, CDR2 YFSETQ. CDR3 sequence: CASSLGHGTAWGNEQFF. CDR3 nucleotide sequence: TGCGCCAGCAGCTTGGGGCACGGGACAGCCTGGGGCAATGAGCAGTTCTTC.

This clonotype appeared a few times. The V and J genes are TRBV15 and TRBJ1-1, with D possibly matching TRBD1 (5 bases). Trimming shortened V by 0 bases and J by 6 bases, and 14 bases separated the two germline ends. This CDR3 has 15 residues. Germline-derived CDR1 and CDR2 are LNHNV and YYDKDF (reference sequence). CDR3 sequence reads: CATSREAQGESEAFF. The CDR3 DNA reads TGTGCCACCAGCAGAGAGGCCCAGGGTGAATCTGAAGCTTTCTTT.

The chain carries TRBV2 and TRBJ2-1; 7 bases line up with TRBD2. The CDR3 covers 15 residues. J was trimmed by 3 bases and V by 11 bases; bases with no gene match: 13. The germline CDR1 and CDR2 sequences are SNHLY and FYNNEI. The CDR3 region is CAQLPPSGNYNEQFF. CDR3 coding DNA: TGTGCCCAGCTGCCCCCGAGCGGGAACTACAATGAGCAGTTCTTC.

This clonotype was recorded a few times. V is TRBV6-5 and J is TRBJ1-2; D not resolved. The CDR3 runs to 13 residues. The germline V gene encodes CDR1 MNHEY and CDR2 SVGAGI. Trimming pared 0 bases from V and 14 bases from J, leaving 16 bases between. CDR3 sequence (DNA): TGTGCCAGCAGTTACTCGACCGGGCTGGAAAGGACCTTC. It translates to CASSYSTGLERTF.

The J gene is TRBJ2-1, the V gene TRBV5-4, with 10 bases lining up with TRBD2. V lost 0 bases and J lost 9; bases outside the gene matches: 6. Germline CDR1 is SGHNT and CDR2 is YYREEE (reference sequence). The CDR3 loop spans 15 amino acids. The CDR3 coding sequence is TGTGCCAGCAGCTTGGCAGCGGGAGGGAGGGGTGAGCAGTTCTTC. This gives the protein CASSLAAGGRGEQFF.

The gene calls are TRBV7-6 and TRBJ1-3; D call uncertain. Deletions cut 5 bases from V and 4 bases from J, with 9 bases between. Germline lookup yields CDR1 SGHVS and CDR2 FNYEAQ. The length of the CDR3 is 13 residues. The CDR3 coding sequence is TGTGCCAGCAGCCCCGTCCGCGGAAACACCATATATTTT. This codes for CASSPVRGNTIYF.

This clonotype was detected a few times. The J gene is TRBJ2-5, the V gene TRBV24-1, with TRBD1 matching over 12 bases. V gave up 3 bases and J gave up 3 bases; unmatched junction bases: 7. Germline values: CDR1 KGHDR, CDR2 SFDVKD. The CDR3 spans 17 residues. The CDR3 sequence: CATSDPGQGASEETQYF. The CDR3 DNA follows: TGTGCCACCAGTGATCCGGGACAGGGGGCTTCAGAAGAGACCCAGTACTTC.

This chain connects TRBV11-2 to TRBJ2-7, with 11 bases identical to TRBD1. V dropped 5 bases and J dropped 2; count of bases not matched to a gene: 2. The V gene's germline CDR1 is SGHAT and CDR2 FQNNGV. The CDR3 sequence is 14 residues long. DNA for the CDR3: TGTGCCAGCAGCCGGACAGGGGGCCCCTACGAGCAGTACTTC. Protein: CASSRTGGPYEQYF.